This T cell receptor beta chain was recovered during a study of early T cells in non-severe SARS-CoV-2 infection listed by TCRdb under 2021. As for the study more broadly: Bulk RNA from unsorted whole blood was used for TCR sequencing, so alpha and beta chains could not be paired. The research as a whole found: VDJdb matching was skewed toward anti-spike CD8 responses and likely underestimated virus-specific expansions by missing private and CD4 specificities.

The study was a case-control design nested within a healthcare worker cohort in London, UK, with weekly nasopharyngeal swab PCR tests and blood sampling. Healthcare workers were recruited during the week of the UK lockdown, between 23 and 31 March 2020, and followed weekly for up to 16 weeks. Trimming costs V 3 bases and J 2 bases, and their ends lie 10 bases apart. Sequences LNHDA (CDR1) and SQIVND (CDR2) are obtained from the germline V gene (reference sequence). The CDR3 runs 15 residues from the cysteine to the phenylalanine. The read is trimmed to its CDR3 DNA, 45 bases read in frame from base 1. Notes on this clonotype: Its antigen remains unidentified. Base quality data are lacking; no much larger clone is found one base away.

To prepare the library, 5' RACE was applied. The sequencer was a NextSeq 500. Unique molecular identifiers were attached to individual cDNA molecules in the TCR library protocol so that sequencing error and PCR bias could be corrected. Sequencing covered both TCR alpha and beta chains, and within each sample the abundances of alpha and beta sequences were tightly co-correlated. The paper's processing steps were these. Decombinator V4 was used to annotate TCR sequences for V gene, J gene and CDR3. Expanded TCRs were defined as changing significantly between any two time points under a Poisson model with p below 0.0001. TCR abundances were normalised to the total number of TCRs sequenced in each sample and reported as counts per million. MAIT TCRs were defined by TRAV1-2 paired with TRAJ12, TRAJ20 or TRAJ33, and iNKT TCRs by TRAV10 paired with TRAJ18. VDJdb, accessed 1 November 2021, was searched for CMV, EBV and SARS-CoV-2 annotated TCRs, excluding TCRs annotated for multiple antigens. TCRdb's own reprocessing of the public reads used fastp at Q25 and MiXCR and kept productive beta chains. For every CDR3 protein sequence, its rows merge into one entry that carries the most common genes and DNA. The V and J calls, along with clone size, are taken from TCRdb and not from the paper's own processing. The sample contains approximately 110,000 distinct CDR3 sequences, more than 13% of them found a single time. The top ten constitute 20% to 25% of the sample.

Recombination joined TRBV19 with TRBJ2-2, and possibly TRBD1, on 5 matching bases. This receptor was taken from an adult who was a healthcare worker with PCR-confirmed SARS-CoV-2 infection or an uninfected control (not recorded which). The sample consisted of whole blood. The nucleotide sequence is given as TGTGCCAGTAGTATTCCAGGGCTTAACACCGGGGAGCTGTTTTTT. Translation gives CASSIPGLNTGELFF.